This T cell receptor beta chain was found in a study of blood T cell repertoires in COVID-19 (dated by TCRdb to about 2020). Study-wide context: Samples from collaborators originated in the United States, Italy and Spain and spanned both the acute and convalescent phases of COVID-19. The material from the prospective study consisted of cDNA or gDNA derived from T cells, B-cell-depleted T cells, or PBMCs. Subjects who had been exposed to COVID-19, were actively infected with it, or had recovered from it provided the deeply sampled blood TCRbeta repertoires that made up the dataset. The repertoires were released in a freely available public database intended as a resource for research on the immune response to SARS-CoV-2. Samples were obtained from the ongoing ImmuneRACE study (first 160 participants) and from about 1,300 subjects provided by 6 global collaborators. Nearly every sample came with metadata listing a de-identified subject ID, COVID-19 status, age in years and sex. Where available, HLA class I and class II types were taken from metadata supplied by the sample provider and were not determined by assay-based typing. Overall results and qualifications from the work: How much clinical and demographic metadata was included differed by source and by participant, and the metadata was provided uncurated.

TCRbeta CDR3 regions were amplified from genomic DNA by means of the immunoSEQ Assay, a bias-controlled multiplex PCR. From the authors' description of their analysis: The number of nucleated cells in each sample was estimated from the amplification of reference gene primers within the assay. To quantify the absolute abundance of each unique TCRbeta CDR3 rearrangement, sequence reads were collapsed and filtered. For each sample, productive Simpson clonality was calculated as the square root of Simpson's diversity index across productive rearrangements. In TCRdb, the immuneACCESS table is reduced to in-frame sequences with V and J assigned. These tables do not hold every clone; where another copy was compared, an unresolved V gene accounts for under half, and the others remain unexplained. The V and J calls and clone size come from that table; D and trimming were worked out from the DNA. Within this sample are over 100,000 clones, with 80% to 90% of them counted one time only. Together, the top ten hold roughly 1.4% of the sample.

On this clone itself: It has no known antigen specificity. Base-call qualities are not available, and no considerably larger clone is one nucleotide away.

The CDR3 covers 15 residues, taking in both the cysteine and the phenylalanine. The entry retains the CDR3 DNA only, 45 bases that are in frame from base 1. The germline V and J ends show losses of 2 bases and 7 bases respectively, and no gene match explains 6 bases of the junction. CDR1 and CDR2 (SGHVS, FNYEAQ) derive from the germline V gene. Each collaborating institution followed its own protocols to collect whole blood in K2EDTA tubes. Collaborator samples were shipped for TCRbeta analysis as frozen whole blood, isolated PBMCs, or DNA extracted from either sample type. The TCR was taken from a man in his forties or fifties with acute or convalescent COVID-19. The sequence links TRBV7-6 to TRBJ2-1, and 9 bases in between align with TRBD2. Sequenced input: peripheral blood. The nucleotide sequence is TGTGCCAGCAGCTTAAGTCTAGCGGGACTAAATGAGCAGTTCTTC. The translation is CASSLSLAGLNEQFF.